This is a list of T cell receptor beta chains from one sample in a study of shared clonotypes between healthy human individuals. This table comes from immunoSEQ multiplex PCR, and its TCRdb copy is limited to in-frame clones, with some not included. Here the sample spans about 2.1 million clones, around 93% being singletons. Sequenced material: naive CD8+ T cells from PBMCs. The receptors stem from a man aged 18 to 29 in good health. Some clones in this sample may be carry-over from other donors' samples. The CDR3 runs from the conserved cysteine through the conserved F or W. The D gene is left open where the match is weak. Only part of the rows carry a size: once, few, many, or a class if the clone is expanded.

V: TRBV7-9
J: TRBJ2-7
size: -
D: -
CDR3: CASSWDKTYEQYF
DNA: TGTGCCAGCAGCTGGGACAAGACCTACGAGCAGTACTTC

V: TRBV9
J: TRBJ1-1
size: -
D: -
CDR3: CASSIQGEDTEAFF
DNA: TGTGCCAGCAGTATCCAGGGAGAGGACACTGAAGCTTTCTTT

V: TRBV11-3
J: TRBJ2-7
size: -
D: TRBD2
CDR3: CASSLRREGQGEQYF
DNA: TGTGCCAGCAGCTTGCGCCGGGAGGGCCAAGGCGAGCAGTACTTC

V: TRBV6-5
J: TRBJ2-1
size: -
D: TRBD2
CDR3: CASGSSGSNEQFF
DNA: TGTGCCAGCGGGTCTAGCGGGAGTAATGAGCAGTTCTTC

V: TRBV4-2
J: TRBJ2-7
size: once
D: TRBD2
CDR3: CASSFGTSAYEQYF
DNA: TGTGCCAGCAGCTTCGGGACTAGCGCCTACGAGCAGTACTTC

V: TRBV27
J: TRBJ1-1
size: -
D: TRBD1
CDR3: CASSFGQGLTGAFF
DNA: TGTGCCAGCAGTTTTGGACAGGGCCTAACGGGGGCTTTCTTT

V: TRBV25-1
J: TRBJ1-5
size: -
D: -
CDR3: CASSEYSNQPQHF
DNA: TGTGCCAGCAGTGAATATTCCAATCAGCCCCAGCATTTT

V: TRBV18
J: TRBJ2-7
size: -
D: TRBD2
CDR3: CASSPVPGLADYEQYF
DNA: TGTGCCAGCTCACCAGTACCGGGACTAGCGGATTACGAGCAGTACTTC

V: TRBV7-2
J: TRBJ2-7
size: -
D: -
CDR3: CASSLVETGLFSYEQYF
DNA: TGTGCCAGCAGCTTAGTGGAGACAGGTTTATTCTCCTACGAGCAGTACTTC

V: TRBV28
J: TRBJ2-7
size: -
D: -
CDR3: CASSIGQDINYEQYF
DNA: TGTGCCAGCTCCATAGGGCAGGACATAAACTACGAGCAGTACTTC

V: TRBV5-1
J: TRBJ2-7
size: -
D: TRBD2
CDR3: CASSLTSGRGGEQYF
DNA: TGCGCCAGCAGCCTGACTAGCGGGAGGGGTGGCGAGCAGTACTTC

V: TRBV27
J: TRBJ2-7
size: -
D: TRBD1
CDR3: CASSPRDRGYEQYF
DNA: TGTGCCAGCAGTCCACGGGACAGGGGTTACGAGCAGTACTTC

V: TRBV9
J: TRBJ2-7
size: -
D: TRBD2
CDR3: CASSVGLAGGSYEQYF
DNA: TGTGCCAGCAGCGTAGGACTAGCGGGGGGCTCCTACGAGCAGTACTTC

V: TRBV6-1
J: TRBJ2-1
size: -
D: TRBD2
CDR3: CAIGLADYNEQFF
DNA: TGTGCCATCGGACTAGCGGACTACAATGAGCAGTTCTTC

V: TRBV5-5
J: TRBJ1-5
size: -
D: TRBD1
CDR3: CASSPGQGGQPQHF
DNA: TGTGCCAGCAGCCCCGGACAGGGAGGTCAGCCCCAGCATTTT

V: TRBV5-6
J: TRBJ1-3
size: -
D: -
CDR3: CASSLAEGYGNTIYF
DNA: TGTGCCAGCAGCTTGGCCGAGGGGTATGGAAACACCATATATTTT